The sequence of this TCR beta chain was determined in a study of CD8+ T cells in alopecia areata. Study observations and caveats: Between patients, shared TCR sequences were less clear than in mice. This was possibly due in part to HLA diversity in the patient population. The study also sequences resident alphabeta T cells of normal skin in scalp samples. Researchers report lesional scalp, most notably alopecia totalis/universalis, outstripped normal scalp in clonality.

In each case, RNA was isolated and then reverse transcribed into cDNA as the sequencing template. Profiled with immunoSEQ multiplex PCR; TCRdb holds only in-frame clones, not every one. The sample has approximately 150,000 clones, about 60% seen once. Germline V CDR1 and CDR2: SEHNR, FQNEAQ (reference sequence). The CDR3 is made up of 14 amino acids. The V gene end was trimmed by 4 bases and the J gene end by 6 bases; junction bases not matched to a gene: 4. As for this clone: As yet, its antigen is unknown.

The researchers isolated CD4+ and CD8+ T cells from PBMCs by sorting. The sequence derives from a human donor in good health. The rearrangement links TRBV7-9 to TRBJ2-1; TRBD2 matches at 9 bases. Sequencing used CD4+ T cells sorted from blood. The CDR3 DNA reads TGTGCCAGCAGCTCGGGACTAGCTAGCAATGAGCAGTTCTTC. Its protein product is CASSSGLASNEQFF.